This TCR beta chain derives from a study of blood T cell repertoires in COVID-19. Turning to the study itself: The samples span acute and convalescent COVID-19 from the United States, Italy and Spain. From T cells, B-cell-depleted T cells, or PBMCs came the material, which was cDNA or gDNA.

Per the original data handling: By means of reference gene primer amplification, nucleated cell counts were estimated. Here immunoSEQ multiplex PCR was the method, and the copy in TCRdb shows in-frame clones only, minus some. For V, J and clone size, that table is used; D and trimming come from the DNA. Of about 34,000 clones in the sample, roughly 87% were seen once. The CDR3 contains 11 residues. Germline V gene data show CDR1 as MDHEN and CDR2 as SYDVKM. V lost 5 bases and J lost 3, with 5 bases in between. Material for sequencing was peripheral blood. This receptor was identified in an older woman with active COVID-19. V usage is TRBV28 and J usage is TRBJ2-7; D is undetermined. In nucleotides, the CDR3 is TGTGCCAGCAGTCCTAACTACGAGCAGTACTTC. It encodes CASSPNYEQYF.